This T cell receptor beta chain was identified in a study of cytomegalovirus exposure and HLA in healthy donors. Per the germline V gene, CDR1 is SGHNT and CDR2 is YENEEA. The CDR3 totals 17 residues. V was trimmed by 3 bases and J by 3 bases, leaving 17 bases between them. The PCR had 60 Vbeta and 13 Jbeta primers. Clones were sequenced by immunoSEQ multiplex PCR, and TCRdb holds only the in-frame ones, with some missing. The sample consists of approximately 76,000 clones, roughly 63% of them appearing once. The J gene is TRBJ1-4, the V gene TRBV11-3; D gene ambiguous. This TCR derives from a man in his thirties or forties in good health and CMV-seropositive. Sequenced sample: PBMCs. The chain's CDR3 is CASSFNAFLSANEKLFF. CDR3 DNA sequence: TGTGCCAGCAGCTTTAACGCGTTTTTGTCGGCTAATGAAAAACTGTTTTTT.